One sample yielded the 20 T cell receptor beta chains listed below, sequenced in a study of blood T cell repertoires in COVID-19 (dated by TCRdb to about 2020). To prepare the library, the immunoSEQ multiplex PCR assay was applied. TCRdb carries this immuneACCESS record with in-frame sequences only. Its versions omit some clonotypes, under half of them owing to an unresolved V gene in the studies checked, with the rest unexplained. This sample lists 180,000 or so clones; roughly 80% were detected once. The ten largest clones represent about 10% of the sample. The source material was PBMCs or T cells enriched from blood (not recorded which). Receptor source: a man aged 45-60 years who had recovered from COVID-19.

The rearrangement uses TRBV28 and TRBJ2-1; TRBD2 matches 8 bases. Trimming cost V 7 bases and J 0 bases; bases outside gene matches: 5. This CDR3 has 15 amino acids. The V gene's germline CDR1 is MDHEN and CDR2 SYDVKM. CDR3 nucleotides: TGTGCCAGCAAAGTAGCGGGGTCCTCCTACAATGAGCAGTTCTTC. It yields the protein CASKVAGSSYNEQFF.

This clone was observed a single time. This rearrangement joins TRBV27 to TRBJ2-7; no clear D. CDR1 is MNHEY and CDR2 is SMNVEV in the germline V gene (reference sequence). V lost 1 base and J 2 bases, leaving 15 bases between the germline ends. The CDR3 length is 16 residues. CDR3 protein: CASSLLLGRKTYEQYF. The CDR3 DNA sequence: TGTGCCAGCAGTTTATTATTGGGCAGGAAGACCTACGAGCAGTACTTC.

The rearrangement joins TRBV7-9 to TRBJ2-1, with D maybe TRBD1 (6 bases). This CDR3 is built from 14 residues. Trimming pared 5 bases from V and 10 bases from J, leaving 18 bases between. In germline, CDR1 is SEHNR, CDR2 FQNEAQ (reference sequence). CDR3 residues: CASSPTYREGEQFF. CDR3 nucleotides: TGTGCCAGCAGCCCCACCTACAGGGAAGGGGAGCAGTTCTTC.

This sequence joins TRBV30 and TRBJ2-5; TRBD1 agrees at 7 bases. In germline, CDR1 is GTSNPN, CDR2 SVGIG (reference sequence). This CDR3 is 13 amino acids long. The V and J ends lost 5 bases and 6 bases, in that order; junction bases with no gene match: 9. CDR3 loop: CAWGRQGGQTQYF. The CDR3 nucleotides read TGTGCCTGGGGTAGACAGGGTGGGCAGACCCAGTACTTC.

This chain connects TRBV14 to TRBJ1-1; 8 bases are shared with TRBD1. CDR3 size: 15 residues. V lost 5 bases, J lost 5 bases, and 10 bases stayed unmatched. Germline CDR1 is SGHDN and CDR2 is FVKESK. CDR3 sequence: CASSSQGAVATEAFF. Here the CDR3 DNA reads TGTGCCAGCAGCTCTCAGGGGGCAGTGGCAACTGAAGCTTTCTTT.

The CDR3 nucleotides read TGTGCCAGCGGTTCCGGGACAGGGGATGGTCAGCCCCAGCATTTT. Translation gives CASGSGTGDGQPQHF. The chain recombines TRBV7-9 with TRBJ1-5; 10 nucleotides line up with TRBD1. Per germline, CDR1 SEHNR and CDR2 FQNEAQ (reference sequence). The CDR3 has 15 amino acids. Trimming cost V 8 bases and J 6 bases; bases outside gene matches: 10.

The chain joins TRBV6-5 to TRBJ1-5; 7 nucleotides agree with TRBD1. CDR3 length: 14 amino acids. With 9 bases clipped from V and 3 bases from J, the junction kept 8 bases outside the gene matches. Germline V gene lookup returns CDR1 MNHEY and CDR2 SVGAGI. Written as DNA, the CDR3 is TGTGCCAGTAGACAGGGTTCGGACAATCAGCCCCAGCATTTT. It translates to CASRQGSDNQPQHF.

This chain connects TRBV5-1 to TRBJ2-5, with 9 bases fitting TRBD2. The CDR3 runs to 18 residues. V shed 2 bases, J shed 5 bases, and the junction held 16 bases outside the gene matches. Germline-derived CDR1 and CDR2 are SGHRS and YFSETQ. The DNA of the CDR3 is TGCGCCAGCAGCTTTCCGCCTAGCGGGACAATACTAGAGGAGACCCAGTACTTC. It yields the protein CASSFPPSGTILEETQYF. The whole variable domain, remainder taken from reference TRBV5-1 and TRBJ2-5, is KAGVTQTPRYLIKTRGQQVTLSCSPISGHRSVSWYQQTPGQGLQFLFEYFSETQRNKGNFPGRFSGRQFSNSRSEMNVSTLELGDSALYLCASSFPPSGTILEETQYFGPGTRLLVL.

This clone was seen only once. The chain joins TRBV2 to TRBJ1-4; D is unresolved. Germline values: CDR1 SNHLY, CDR2 FYNNEI. CDR3 length: 13 amino acids. With 8 bases removed from V and 5 bases from J, the gap between germline ends came to 12 bases. The DNA for the CDR3 is TGTGCCAGCCGGGGAAACGGGAATGAAAAACTGTTTTTT. Encoded protein: CASRGNGNEKLFF.

The chain carries TRBV3-1 (or the pseudogene TRBV3-2) and TRBJ2-2, with TRBD2 identical over 10 bases. Germline V gene sequence: CDR1 LGHDT, CDR2 YNNKEL (reference sequence). The CDR3 extends over 16 amino acids. V trimming: 4 bases; J trimming: 2 bases; junction bases outside the gene matches: 4. The CDR3 reads CASSLVAGGNTGELFF. CDR3 coding DNA: TGTGCCAGCAGCCTAGTAGCGGGGGGTAACACCGGGGAGCTGTTTTTT.

This clone was counted only a few times. The genes are TRBV7-9 and TRBJ2-1; D not certain. There are 8 residues in the CDR3. Germline CDR1 reads SEHNR; CDR2 reads FQNEAQ (reference sequence). Trimming stripped 5 bases from V and 15 bases from J, with 5 bases between. The CDR3 DNA follows: TGTGCCAGCAGCCAGTCGTTCTTC. It specifies CASSQSFF.

The J gene is TRBJ1-1, the V gene TRBV19, with D hard to call. The CDR3 has 15 amino acids. V was shortened by 2 bases and J by 1 base, with 11 bases between the two germline ends. Germline V CDR1 and CDR2: LNHDA, SQIVND (reference sequence). The CDR3 nucleotides are TGTGCCAGTAGTATATCGGCAGGTCAGAACACTGAAGCTTTCTTT. This gives the protein CASSISAGQNTEAFF.

This sequence joins TRBV6-6 and TRBJ1-1; possibly TRBD1 for D (6 bases). The V end was cut by 5 bases, the J end by 1 base, with 14 bases between. From germline, CDR1 is MNHNY and CDR2 SVGAGI (reference sequence). CDR3 size: 15 residues. The CDR3 DNA follows: TGTGCCAGCAGTGACACAGGGTCGGCGAACACTGAAGCTTTCTTT. The encoded protein is CASSDTGSANTEAFF.

This clone was picked up a small number of times. CDR3 DNA sequence: TGTGCCAGCAGTTACTTGGGACAGAGCTCCTACAATGAGCAGTTCTTC. It specifies CASSYLGQSSYNEQFF. This chain uses TRBV6-2 or TRBV6-3 with TRBJ2-1, with 7 positions matching TRBD1. Germline CDR1 MNHEY, CDR2 SVGEGT. The CDR3 has 16 residues. With 1 base clipped from V and 0 bases from J, the junction kept 3 bases outside the gene matches.

This sequence joins TRBV27 and TRBJ1-5, with D uncertain. This CDR3 is 14 amino acids long. CDR1 is MNHEY, CDR2 SMNVEV, per germline (reference sequence). Trimming took off 6 bases at V and 6 bases at J, with 15 bases between the two ends. CDR3 nucleotides: TGTGCCAGCAGCTCGGGGTTAGGAGGTCAGCCCCAGCATTTT. As protein: CASSSGLGGQPQHF.

The rearrangement links TRBV7-3 to TRBJ2-5, with D perhaps matching TRBD1 (5 bases). V lost 5 bases and J 5 bases, leaving 15 bases between the germline ends. The CDR3 length is 14 residues. The germline CDR1 and CDR2 sequences are SGHTA and FQGTGA. CDR3 protein: CASSPNSWGETQYF. In DNA, the CDR3 is TGTGCCAGCAGCCCCAACTCGTGGGGCGAGACCCAGTACTTC.

This clone occurred a few times. The chain recombines TRBV6-1 with TRBJ1-2; no clear D gene. CDR1 is MNHNS and CDR2 is SASEGT in the germline V gene. With 3 bases removed from V and 4 bases from J, the gap between germline ends came to 6 bases. The CDR3 loop spans 12 amino acids. CDR3 nucleotide sequence: TGTGCCAGCAGTGACCCATTCTATGGCTACACCTTC. This translates into CASSDPFYGYTF.

The chain has TRBV5-1 and TRBJ2-1; 9 nucleotides line up with TRBD1. V trimming: 2 bases; J trimming: 10 bases; junction bases outside the gene matches: 7. Germline CDR1 SGHRS, CDR2 YFSETQ. The CDR3 is made up of 14 amino acids. CDR3 in DNA: TGCGCCAGCAGCTTACTACAGGGGGCGGAGGAGCAGTTCTTC. Protein: CASSLLQGAEEQFF.

The V call is TRBV28, the J call TRBJ1-3, with a weak D call TRBD1 (5 bases). The germline gives CDR1 MDHEN, CDR2 SYDVKM. V was trimmed by 7 bases and J by 2 bases, leaving 24 bases between them. The CDR3 is 18 amino acids. The CDR3 sequence is CASTSMGGGKVAGNTIYF. The CDR3 DNA follows: TGTGCCAGCACCTCGATGGGGGGGGGAAAGGTCGCTGGAAACACCATATATTTT.

V and J are TRBV7-9 and TRBJ1-4; weak D call: TRBD1 (5 bases). Trimming left V 8 bases short and J 7 bases short, with 17 bases between. The CDR3 contains 14 residues. Germline V gene data show CDR1 as SEHNR and CDR2 as FQNEAQ (reference sequence). This CDR3 reads CASASSGFGEKLFF. In nucleotides, the CDR3 is TGTGCCAGCGCCTCATCAGGGTTCGGTGAAAAACTGTTTTTT.